Below, 9 T cell receptor beta chains from the same sample are listed, as sequenced in a study of cytomegalovirus exposure and HLA in healthy donors. PCR was performed using 60 Vbeta and 13 Jbeta primers. TCRdb's copy holds only in-frame clones and misses some; the assay was immunoSEQ multiplex PCR. The sample records 200,000 to 250,000 clones, about 81% being singletons. Sequenced input: PBMCs. Every receptor here comes from a woman aged 40 to 50 in good health and CMV-seronegative.

The chain joins TRBV5-1 to TRBJ2-2; 9 bases line up with TRBD2. The length of the CDR3 is 17 residues. Trimming took 4 bases from V and 6 from J; bases not matched to a gene: 13. Germline CDR1 reads SGHRS; CDR2 reads YFSETQ. In DNA, the CDR3 is TGCGCCAGCAGCGACTCCTTAGCGGGAGCTTATTCCGGGGAGCTGTTTTTT. Amino acids: CASSDSLAGAYSGELFF.

Here the CDR3 DNA reads TGCAGCGTTACAGGGGGCCGGGACTATGGCTACACCTTC. It is translated as CSVTGGRDYGYTF. The chain joins TRBV29-1 to TRBJ1-2; 9 bases fit TRBD1. V lost 5 bases to trimming and J lost 3 bases; unmatched junction nucleotides: 4. CDR1 is SQVTM, CDR2 ANQGSEA, per germline. The CDR3 loop spans 13 amino acids.

This clone was counted only a few times. The chain links TRBV27 to TRBJ1-1, with D unresolved. The V and J ends lost 6 bases and 0 bases respectively, with 14 bases between them. The length of the CDR3 is 15 residues. CDR1 and CDR2 from the germline V gene are MNHEY and SMNVEV (reference sequence). The CDR3 nucleotides read TGTGCCAGCAGCTTCTTGGAGGCTATGAACACTGAAGCTTTCTTT. It translates to CASSFLEAMNTEAFF.

The genes are TRBV7-9 and TRBJ1-2, with unresolved D. CDR1 SEHNR and CDR2 FQNEAQ come from the germline V gene (reference sequence). Trimming pared 2 bases from V and 6 bases from J, leaving 10 bases between. The CDR3 length is 13 residues. This CDR3 reads CASSLLQRNGYTF. The DNA for the CDR3 is TGTGCCAGCAGCTTATTACAGAGAAATGGCTACACCTTC. The variable domain in full, with the rest retrieved from reference TRBV7-9 and TRBJ1-2, is DTGVSQNPRHKITKRGQNVTFRCDPISEHNRLYWYRQTLGQGPEFLTYFQNEAQLEKSRLLSDRFSAERPKGSFSTLEIQRTEQGDSAMYLCASSLLQRNGYTFGSGTRLTVV.

This chain connects TRBV28 to TRBJ2-1, with D tentatively TRBD2 (6 bases). V gave up 4 bases and J gave up 7 bases, with 11 bases separating them. Germline assignment: CDR1 MDHEN and CDR2 SYDVKM. This CDR3 is built from 13 residues. CDR3 residues: CASSSGLDNEQFF. As DNA, the CDR3 is TGTGCCAGCAGTTCGGGACTTGATAATGAGCAGTTCTTC. Variable domain in full (rest from reference TRBV28 and TRBJ2-1): DVKVTQSSRYLVKRTGEKVFLECVQDMDHENMFWYRQDPGLGLRLIYFSYDVKMKEKGDIPEGYSVSREKKERFSLILESASTNQTSMYLCASSSGLDNEQFFGPGTRLTVL.

V and J are TRBV6-4 and TRBJ2-3, with D perhaps matching TRBD2 (6 bases). CDR3 length: 13 residues. The V end lost 5 bases, the J end lost 0 bases, and 6 bases lay between the germline ends. In germline, CDR1 is MRHNA, CDR2 SNTAGT. The CDR3 is CASSSGSTDTQYF. DNA of the CDR3: TGTGCCAGCAGTAGCGGGAGCACAGATACGCAGTATTTT.

The chain employs TRBV18 and TRBJ2-3, with D possibly being TRBD2 (6 bases). V was pared by 3 bases and J by 4 bases, with 17 bases between. This CDR3 spans 16 amino acids. Germline V CDR1 and CDR2: KGHSH, LQKENI. The CDR3 loop reads CASSPAAGRWADTQYF. The CDR3 DNA is TGTGCCAGCTCACCCGCTGCAGGGAGGTGGGCAGATACGCAGTATTTT.

This sequence joins TRBV5-1 and TRBJ1-4; TRBD1 matches at 8 bases. This CDR3 has 15 residues. Germline V gene data show CDR1 as SGHRS and CDR2 as YFSETQ. J gave up 2 bases and V 4 bases, and 4 bases lay outside the gene matches. The CDR3, as DNA: TGCGCCAGCAGCCCGACAGGGGCTACTAATGAAAAACTGTTTTTT. As protein: CASSPTGATNEKLFF.

The chain combines TRBV4-1 with TRBJ2-1; 10 nucleotides agree with TRBD2. The CDR3 is 17 residues long. Germline V CDR1 and CDR2: MGHRA, YSYEKL. J lost 2 bases, V lost 0 bases, and 4 bases had no gene match. CDR3 sequence: CASSQDPSGRAYNEQFF. In DNA form, the CDR3 reads TGCGCCAGCAGCCAAGATCCGAGCGGGAGGGCCTACAATGAGCAGTTCTTC.